This is a list of T cell receptor beta chains from one sample in a study of blood T cell repertoires in COVID-19. This table comes from immunoSEQ multiplex PCR, and its TCRdb copy is limited to in-frame clones, with some not included. The data show 100,000 or so clones, with about 75% seen just once and roughly 6.2% held by the top ten. The sample was peripheral blood. The receptors stem from a man older than 75 with acute or convalescent COVID-19. Both conserved end residues are part of each CDR3. The D gene is left open where the match is weak. Clone size, where shown, is once, few, many, or a class for clones that have expanded.

j_call: TRBJ1-1
v_call: TRBV6-1
clone_size: few
d_call: NA
cdr3_aa: CASSEDNMNTEAFF
cdr3_nt: TGTGCCAGCAGTGAAGACAATATGAACACTGAAGCTTTCTTT

j_call: TRBJ2-5
v_call: TRBV19
clone_size: NA
d_call: NA
cdr3_aa: CASSPDYSRSPQYF
cdr3_nt: TGTGCCAGTAGCCCCGACTACTCCAGGTCGCCCCAGTACTTC

j_call: TRBJ2-7
v_call: TRBV5-4
clone_size: few
d_call: TRBD2
cdr3_aa: CASSETTSGISYEQYF
cdr3_nt: TGTGCCAGCAGCGAAACGACTAGCGGGATCTCCTACGAGCAGTACTTC

j_call: TRBJ1-6
v_call: TRBV28
clone_size: NA
d_call: TRBD1
cdr3_aa: CASSLGRGQSPLHF
cdr3_nt: TGTGCCAGCAGTTTAGGCAGGGGGCAGTCGCCCCTCCACTTT

j_call: TRBJ2-3
v_call: TRBV7-2
clone_size: few
d_call: TRBD2
cdr3_aa: CASSFLAGGKVDTQYF
cdr3_nt: TGTGCCAGCAGCTTCCTAGCGGGAGGCAAGGTAGATACGCAGTATTTT

j_call: TRBJ1-2
v_call: TRBV19
clone_size: NA
d_call: TRBD1
cdr3_aa: CASSIDVQGDGYTF
cdr3_nt: TGTGCCAGTAGTATAGATGTACAGGGGGACGGCTACACCTTC

j_call: TRBJ2-3
v_call: TRBV7-8
clone_size: NA
d_call: NA
cdr3_aa: CASSLVRQGMSTQYF
cdr3_nt: TGTGCCAGCAGCTTAGTCCGGCAGGGAATGTCAACGCAGTATTTT

j_call: TRBJ2-2
v_call: TRBV6-1
clone_size: NA
d_call: TRBD2
cdr3_aa: CASSDRTSGGGELFF
cdr3_nt: TGTGCCAGCAGTGACCGGACTAGCGGGGGCGGGGAGCTGTTTTTT

j_call: TRBJ2-7
v_call: TRBV7-2
clone_size: NA
d_call: TRBD2
cdr3_aa: CASSQGRGFTYEQYF
cdr3_nt: TGTGCCAGCAGCCAAGGGAGGGGTTTTACTTACGAGCAGTACTTC

j_call: TRBJ2-1
v_call: TRBV7-2
clone_size: NA
d_call: NA
cdr3_aa: CASSSRRDREFF
cdr3_nt: TGTGCCAGCAGCTCCCGCCGCGACCGGGAGTTCTTC

j_call: TRBJ2-3
v_call: TRBV5-4
clone_size: NA
d_call: TRBD1
cdr3_aa: CASSLNRGGDTQYF
cdr3_nt: TGTGCCAGCAGCCTGAACAGGGGTGGGGATACGCAGTATTTT

j_call: TRBJ2-7
v_call: TRBV3-1/TRBV3-2
clone_size: NA
d_call: NA
cdr3_aa: CASSRPGASGSYEQYF
cdr3_nt: TGTGCCAGCAGCCGACCGGGGGCTAGCGGCTCCTACGAGCAGTACTTC

j_call: TRBJ1-3
v_call: TRBV24-1
clone_size: few
d_call: NA
cdr3_aa: CATSFGRNGNTIYF
cdr3_nt: TGTGCCACCAGTTTCGGCAGGAATGGAAACACCATATATTTT

j_call: TRBJ1-2
v_call: TRBV10-2
clone_size: NA
d_call: NA
cdr3_aa: CASSDSLDYGYTF
cdr3_nt: TGCGCCAGCAGTGATTCCCTAGACTATGGCTACACCTTC

j_call: TRBJ2-3
v_call: TRBV18
clone_size: NA
d_call: NA
cdr3_aa: CASSPPSTGGSDTQYF
cdr3_nt: TGTGCCAGCTCACCCCCCTCAACCGGAGGGTCAGATACGCAGTATTTT

j_call: TRBJ1-2
v_call: TRBV29-1
clone_size: few
d_call: NA
cdr3_aa: CSVEDSLLYTF
cdr3_nt: TGCAGCGTTGAAGATAGTCTCTTATACACCTTC

j_call: TRBJ2-3
v_call: TRBV19
clone_size: NA
d_call: NA
cdr3_aa: CASSSAGTDTQYF
cdr3_nt: TGTGCCAGCAGTTCTGCGGGGACAGATACGCAGTATTTT

j_call: TRBJ2-3
v_call: TRBV7-6
clone_size: NA
d_call: TRBD2
cdr3_aa: CASSSRRTSGRSLYPTDTQYF
cdr3_nt: TGTGCCAGCAGCTCCCGCCGGACTAGCGGGAGGAGCCTTTACCCCACAGATACGCAGTATTTT

j_call: TRBJ1-6
v_call: TRBV5-6
clone_size: NA
d_call: TRBD1
cdr3_aa: CASSRQGLYPNSPLHF
cdr3_nt: TGTGCCAGCAGCCGACAGGGGCTGTATCCGAATTCACCCCTCCACTTT

j_call: TRBJ2-7
v_call: TRBV6-5
clone_size: NA
d_call: TRBD2
cdr3_aa: CASSYSTSNEQYF
cdr3_nt: TGTGCCAGCAGTTACTCGACTAGCAACGAGCAGTACTTC

j_call: TRBJ2-1
v_call: TRBV3-1/TRBV3-2
clone_size: once
d_call: NA
cdr3_aa: CASSQAASWSSGQFF
cdr3_nt: TGTGCCAGCAGCCAAGCCGCCTCGTGGTCCAGCGGGCAGTTCTTC

j_call: TRBJ2-5
v_call: TRBV28
clone_size: once
d_call: TRBD2
cdr3_aa: CASSSPGLAGGAETQYF
cdr3_nt: TGTGCCAGCAGTTCCCCCGGACTAGCGGGAGGAGCAGAGACCCAGTACTTC

j_call: TRBJ1-5
v_call: TRBV6-5
clone_size: few
d_call: NA
cdr3_aa: CASGQQNSNQPQHF
cdr3_nt: TGTGCCAGCGGACAGCAGAATAGCAATCAGCCCCAGCATTTT

j_call: TRBJ2-7
v_call: TRBV18
clone_size: NA
d_call: NA
cdr3_aa: CASSPRRAPPYEQYF
cdr3_nt: TGTGCCAGCTCACCACGCAGGGCCCCTCCCTACGAGCAGTACTTC

j_call: TRBJ2-2
v_call: TRBV10-1
clone_size: NA
d_call: NA
cdr3_aa: CASRGSRSGELFF
cdr3_nt: TGCGCCAGCAGGGGCAGTCGATCCGGGGAGCTGTTTTTT

j_call: TRBJ2-2
v_call: TRBV19
clone_size: NA
d_call: NA
cdr3_aa: CASKMDRLIGELFF
cdr3_nt: TGTGCCAGTAAAATGGACAGATTAATCGGGGAGCTGTTTTTT

j_call: TRBJ2-1
v_call: TRBV4-3
clone_size: NA
d_call: TRBD2
cdr3_aa: CASSQMAGGDLFNEQFF
cdr3_nt: TGCGCCAGCAGCCAGATGGCCGGGGGGGACTTATTCAATGAGCAGTTCTTC

j_call: TRBJ2-2
v_call: TRBV7-2
clone_size: NA
d_call: TRBD2
cdr3_aa: CASSLAVGELFF
cdr3_nt: TGTGCCAGCAGTCTAGCGGTCGGGGAGCTGTTTTTT

j_call: TRBJ2-7
v_call: TRBV7-8
clone_size: few
d_call: TRBD2
cdr3_aa: CASSFGTSGSSYEQYF
cdr3_nt: TGTGCCAGCAGCTTTGGGACTAGCGGGAGCTCCTACGAGCAGTACTTC

j_call: TRBJ2-7
v_call: TRBV28
clone_size: NA
d_call: TRBD2
cdr3_aa: CASSLFAGAGEQYF
cdr3_nt: TGTGCCAGCAGTTTATTTGCGGGAGCGGGCGAGCAGTACTTC

j_call: TRBJ1-5
v_call: TRBV6-4
clone_size: many
d_call: NA
cdr3_aa: CASSGSPGNQPQHF
cdr3_nt: TGTGCCAGCTCAGGTTCCCCGGGCAATCAGCCCCAGCATTTT

j_call: TRBJ2-7
v_call: TRBV11-2
clone_size: once
d_call: NA
cdr3_aa: CASSLATGHNYEQYF
cdr3_nt: TGTGCCAGCAGCTTAGCGACCGGACACAACTACGAGCAGTACTTC

j_call: TRBJ1-6
v_call: TRBV2
clone_size: once
d_call: NA
cdr3_aa: CASSGTGGSPLHF
cdr3_nt: TGTGCCAGCAGTGGGACGGGAGGTTCACCCCTCCACTTT

j_call: TRBJ1-2
v_call: TRBV6-5
clone_size: once
d_call: NA
cdr3_aa: CASMSAGQSYYGYTF
cdr3_nt: TGTGCCAGCATGAGCGCGGGCCAATCGTACTATGGCTACACCTTC

j_call: TRBJ1-1
v_call: TRBV4-3
clone_size: many
d_call: NA
cdr3_aa: CASSLQTVNTEAFF
cdr3_nt: TGCGCCAGCAGCCTGCAGACAGTGAACACTGAAGCTTTCTTT

j_call: TRBJ2-7
v_call: TRBV6-2/TRBV6-3
clone_size: NA
d_call: TRBD2
cdr3_aa: CASSYSSGEEYEQYF
cdr3_nt: TGTGCCAGCAGTTACTCCAGCGGGGAGGAATACGAGCAGTACTTC

j_call: TRBJ1-5
v_call: TRBV24-1
clone_size: NA
d_call: TRBD1
cdr3_aa: CATSRTGAQPQHF
cdr3_nt: TGTGCCACCAGTCGGACAGGGGCCCAGCCCCAGCATTTT

j_call: TRBJ2-7
v_call: TRBV7-3
clone_size: NA
d_call: TRBD1
cdr3_aa: CASSRTGSGEQYF
cdr3_nt: TGTGCCAGCAGTCGGACAGGGTCGGGCGAGCAGTACTTC

j_call: TRBJ2-1
v_call: TRBV4-2
clone_size: NA
d_call: TRBD2
cdr3_aa: CASSRTSLNEQFF
cdr3_nt: TGTGCCAGCAGCCGGACTAGCCTAAATGAGCAGTTCTTC

j_call: TRBJ2-7
v_call: TRBV27
clone_size: NA
d_call: NA
cdr3_aa: CASSLRGSYEQYF
cdr3_nt: TGTGCCAGCAGTTTAAGGGGTTCCTACGAGCAGTACTTC

j_call: TRBJ2-5
v_call: TRBV9
clone_size: few
d_call: TRBD2
cdr3_aa: CASSPRGAGGETQYF
cdr3_nt: TGTGCCAGCAGCCCTAGGGGAGCGGGGGGAGAGACCCAGTACTTC

j_call: TRBJ1-5
v_call: TRBV28
clone_size: NA
d_call: TRBD1
cdr3_aa: CASSLSGQANNQPQHF
cdr3_nt: TGTGCCAGCAGTTTATCAGGACAGGCTAACAATCAGCCCCAGCATTTT

j_call: TRBJ2-2
v_call: TRBV19
clone_size: NA
d_call: NA
cdr3_aa: CASSIGRGQGARSGELFF
cdr3_nt: TGTGCCAGTAGTATAGGGCGGGGGCAGGGGGCGCGCTCCGGGGAGCTGTTTTTT

j_call: TRBJ2-1
v_call: TRBV6-5
clone_size: NA
d_call: NA
cdr3_aa: CASSYAGVASNEQFF
cdr3_nt: TGTGCCAGCAGTTACGCAGGGGTGGCCTCCAATGAGCAGTTCTTC

j_call: TRBJ2-7
v_call: TRBV15
clone_size: NA
d_call: NA
cdr3_aa: CATSQGSLTYEQYF
cdr3_nt: TGTGCCACCTCCCAGGGGTCGTTGACCTACGAGCAGTACTTC

j_call: TRBJ2-1
v_call: TRBV5-1
clone_size: NA
d_call: TRBD2
cdr3_aa: CASSPLSGSSYNEQFF
cdr3_nt: TGCGCCAGCAGCCCCCTTAGCGGGAGCTCCTACAATGAGCAGTTCTTC

j_call: TRBJ2-7
v_call: TRBV28
clone_size: many
d_call: NA
cdr3_aa: CASSFSGAHEQYF
cdr3_nt: TGTGCCAGCAGTTTTTCAGGGGCCCACGAGCAGTACTTC

j_call: TRBJ2-2
v_call: TRBV18
clone_size: few
d_call: TRBD1
cdr3_aa: CASSLPTGRTGELFF
cdr3_nt: TGTGCCAGCTCACTCCCGACAGGGCGCACCGGGGAGCTGTTTTTT

j_call: TRBJ1-2
v_call: TRBV2
clone_size: many
d_call: TRBD1
cdr3_aa: CASSDFTGGHYGYTF
cdr3_nt: TGTGCCAGCAGTGACTTTACAGGGGGTCACTATGGCTACACCTTC

j_call: TRBJ2-2
v_call: TRBV6-5
clone_size: NA
d_call: TRBD1
cdr3_aa: CASSYSQGAATGELFF
cdr3_nt: TGTGCCAGCAGTTACTCGCAGGGGGCGGCCACCGGGGAGCTGTTTTTT

j_call: TRBJ2-1
v_call: TRBV9
clone_size: NA
d_call: TRBD1
cdr3_aa: CASSSPGGIYNEQFF
cdr3_nt: TGTGCCAGCAGCTCCCCAGGGGGCATTTACAATGAGCAGTTCTTC

j_call: TRBJ2-1
v_call: TRBV11-2
clone_size: NA
d_call: TRBD1
cdr3_aa: CASSLDRGDEQFF
cdr3_nt: TGTGCCAGCAGCTTGGACAGGGGAGATGAGCAGTTCTTC

j_call: TRBJ2-1
v_call: TRBV2
clone_size: NA
d_call: TRBD2
cdr3_aa: CASSGAGGENEQFF
cdr3_nt: TGTGCCAGCAGTGGGGCGGGAGGGGAGAATGAGCAGTTCTTC

j_call: TRBJ2-5
v_call: TRBV3-1/TRBV3-2
clone_size: few
d_call: TRBD2
cdr3_aa: CASSLLRGLAGGQETQYF
cdr3_nt: TGTGCCAGCAGCCTCCTTCGAGGACTAGCGGGAGGGCAAGAGACCCAGTACTTC

j_call: TRBJ2-3
v_call: TRBV6-2/TRBV6-3
clone_size: NA
d_call: TRBD2
cdr3_aa: CASSYNLIGLAGATDTQYF
cdr3_nt: TGTGCCAGCAGTTACAATCTAATAGGACTAGCGGGAGCTACAGATACGCAGTATTTT

j_call: TRBJ2-7
v_call: TRBV18
clone_size: NA
d_call: TRBD1
cdr3_aa: CASSPIPTGGPYEQYF
cdr3_nt: TGTGCCAGCTCACCCATCCCGACAGGGGGTCCCTACGAGCAGTACTTC

j_call: TRBJ2-1
v_call: TRBV12-3/TRBV12-4
clone_size: once
d_call: NA
cdr3_aa: CASSSTSEQFF
cdr3_nt: TGTGCCAGCAGTTCCACTTCAGAGCAGTTCTTC

j_call: TRBJ2-7
v_call: TRBV7-2
clone_size: NA
d_call: NA
cdr3_aa: CASSLVGGPYEQYF
cdr3_nt: TGTGCCAGCAGCTTAGTCGGGGGACCCTACGAGCAGTACTTC

j_call: TRBJ1-3
v_call: TRBV7-9
clone_size: NA
d_call: NA
cdr3_aa: CASSLSWSGNTIYF
cdr3_nt: TGTGCCAGCAGCCTCAGTTGGTCTGGAAACACCATATATTTT